This paragraph covers one TCR beta chain sequence. The data belong to a study of blood T cell repertoires in COVID-19. Background on the study: Samples taken during acute and convalescent COVID-19 were collected in the United States, Italy and Spain. Sample material is recorded as cDNA or gDNA derived from T cells, B-cell-depleted T cells, or PBMCs.

V dropped 4 bases and J dropped 5; count of bases not matched to a gene: 9. Germline V gene lookup returns CDR1 SGHNT and CDR2 YYREEE (reference sequence). The CDR3 has 17 amino acids. Repertoires were generated with immunoSEQ multiplex PCR, while TCRdb's copy carries only in-frame clones and drops some. The sample has under 250,000 clones, around nine tenths seen once. This clonotype was obtained from a woman aged 60-75 years with acute or convalescent COVID-19. Sample: peripheral blood. The J gene is TRBJ2-2, the V gene TRBV5-4, with TRBD2 identical over 12 bases. CDR3 residues: CASSPQLAGGHTGELFF. As DNA, the CDR3 is TGTGCCAGCAGCCCTCAGCTAGCGGGGGGGCATACCGGGGAGCTGTTTTTT.